These 27 T cell receptor beta chains were all obtained from the same sample, sequenced in a study of breast tumors, draining lymph nodes, adjacent tissues. TCRdb reprocessed the multiplex PCR reads via MiXCR and lists one record per CDR3 protein. Of approximately 15,000 distinct CDR3 sequences in the sample, around 59% were seen once. The sample consisted of tumor-adjacent breast tissue. These receptors came from a female donor with breast cancer. Some clones in this sample may be carry-over from other donors' samples.

This clonotype ranks as medium-sized. This sequence joins TRBV6-5 and TRBJ2-7; no firm D call. CDR1 and CDR2 from the germline V gene are MNHEY and SVGAGI. CDR3 size: 12 residues. Trimming removed 8 bases at V and 0 bases at J, with 8 bases between. CDR3 sequence: CASVSDSYEQYF. The CDR3 DNA reads as TGTGCCAGCGTGTCGGACTCCTACGAGCAGTACTTC.

The chain employs TRBV29-1 and TRBJ2-1; 7 nucleotides line up with TRBD2. Germline V gene sequence: CDR1 SQVTM, CDR2 ANQGSEA. After removal of 6 bases from V and 6 bases from J, the junction contained 8 bases not matched to a gene. There are 13 residues in the CDR3. This CDR3 is CSVSSSGTNEQFF. For the CDR3, the DNA is TGCAGCGTGTCATCGAGCGGGACCAATGAGCAGTTCTTC.

CDR3 region: CAISDRDSQPQHF. The CDR3 DNA sequence: TGTGCCATCAGTGACCGGGACAGTCAGCCCCAGCATTTT. This chain joins TRBV10-3 and TRBJ1-5; 7 positions agree with TRBD1. This CDR3 has 13 residues. Germline loops: CDR1 ENHRY, CDR2 SYGVKD. J lost 6 bases, V lost 3 bases, and 2 bases had no gene match.

This clonotype has only one observation. The V gene is TRBV20-1, the J gene TRBJ2-1, with D possibly being TRBD2 (5 bases). Germline loops: CDR1 DFQATT, CDR2 SNEGSKA (reference sequence). V lost 6 bases and J lost 7, with 16 bases in between. CDR3 length: 13 amino acids. The CDR3: CSARRDTFNEQFF. The CDR3 DNA sequence: TGCAGTGCCAGACGGGATACATTTAATGAGCAGTTCTTC.

In this sample, this clonotype turned up many times. This chain links TRBV2 with TRBJ2-5, with 8 bases that match TRBD1. This CDR3 is built from 14 residues. Germline loops: CDR1 SNHLY, CDR2 FYNNEI. After removal of 7 bases from V and 0 bases from J, the junction contained 4 bases not matched to a gene. This CDR3 is CASTRTGNQETQYF. CDR3 nucleotide sequence: TGTGCCAGCACCAGGACAGGGAACCAAGAGACCCAGTACTTC.

V is TRBV9 and J is TRBJ2-3, with D possibly matching TRBD2 (5 bases). Germline assignment: CDR1 SGDLS and CDR2 YYNGEE. Trimming took 0 bases from V and 5 from J, leaving 10 bases between them. The CDR3 sequence is 14 residues long. CDR3 coding DNA: TGTGCCAGCAGCGTAGACGGGAACGAAGATACGCAGTATTTT. It codes for CASSVDGNEDTQYF. Supplemented by reference TRBV9 and TRBJ2-3, the full variable domain reads DSGVTQTPKHLITATGQRVTLRCSPRSGDLSVYWYQQSLDQGLQFLIQYYNGEERAKGNILERFSAQQFPDLHSELNLSSLELGDSALYFCASSVDGNEDTQYFGPGTRLTVL.

J is TRBJ2-7 and V is TRBV7-9; D call uncertain. The CDR3 extends over 12 amino acids. Trimming took off 5 bases at V and 4 bases at J, with 9 bases between the two ends. The germline CDR1 and CDR2 sequences are SEHNR and FQNEAQ (reference sequence). CDR3 in DNA: TGTGCCAGCAGCGCACTACTATACGAGCAGTACTTC. Translated, it gives CASSALLYEQYF.

This clonotype was observed a handful of times. This sequence joins TRBV29-1 and TRBJ2-3; D is undetermined. Trimming pared 5 bases from V and 3 bases from J, leaving 9 bases between. From germline, CDR1 is SQVTM and CDR2 ANQGSEA. CDR3 length: 12 residues. The CDR3 sequence: CSVMWATDTQYF. Written as DNA, the CDR3 is TGCAGCGTTATGTGGGCTACAGATACGCAGTATTTT.

The genes are TRBV7-6 and TRBJ2-3, with D possibly called TRBD1 or TRBD2 (5 bases each). CDR3 size: 17 residues. The V and J ends lost 5 bases and 2 bases respectively, with 20 bases between them. Germline lookup yields CDR1 SGHVS and CDR2 FNYEAQ. CDR3 nucleotides: TGTGCCAGCAGCGATAGGGGTCGATCGACTACCACAGATACGCAGTATTTT. Its translation is CASSDRGRSTTTDTQYF.

Many counts were recorded for this clonotype. A much larger clone lies one base from this, so it may be a read error. This rearrangement joins TRBV20-1 to TRBJ2-4; D may be TRBD2 (6 bases). CDR1 and CDR2 (germline): DFQATT, SNEGSKA (reference sequence). This CDR3 comprises 16 residues. Trimming pared 6 bases from V and 5 bases from J, leaving 23 bases between. CDR3 sequence: CSAIPWASATQNIQYF. CDR3 DNA: TGCAGTGCCATCCCATGGGCTAGCGCTACCCAAAACATTCAGTACTTC.

In this sample, this clonotype turned up a few times. The V call is TRBV19, the J call TRBJ1-3, with a tentative D call TRBD1 (5 bases). This CDR3 is built from 14 residues. Germline CDR1 and CDR2: LNHDA and SQIVND (reference sequence). Trimming took 9 bases from V and 0 from J, leaving 12 bases between them. CDR3 in amino acids: CASQGIPSGNTIYF. CDR3 bases: TGTGCCAGCCAGGGCATACCCTCTGGAAACACCATATATTTT.

Remarks on this clonotype: This CDR3 fails to terminate in the conserved phenylalanine or tryptophan, so it likely reflects a read error. This chain uses TRBV5-1 with TRBJ2-3; D call uncertain. V lost 0 bases to trimming and J lost 8 bases, with 16 bases between them. Germline loops: CDR1 SGHRS, CDR2 YFSETQ. The CDR3 runs to 15 residues. CDR3 bases: TGCGCCAGCAGCTTGGCGCCAGCCACACCAGGTACGCAGTATCTT. The encoded protein is CASSLAPATPGTQYL.

Turning to this clonotype: The junction and the germline gene differ at one end; a read error may be behind it. The chain uses TRBV2 and TRBJ2-5; the D gene could be TRBD1 or TRBD2 (5 bases each). Germline values: CDR1 SNHLY, CDR2 FYNNEI. This CDR3 contains 10 residues. The DNA of the CDR3 is TGTGCCAGCGGTACCGGGACCGCCTATTTC. This codes for CASGTGTAYF.

This clonotype was found a few times. This chain connects TRBV5-1 to TRBJ1-4; perhaps TRBD1 as D (6 bases). CDR3 length: 14 residues. CDR1 is SGHRS, CDR2 YFSETQ, per germline. The V gene lost 3 bases and the J gene lost 11 bases, with 17 bases spanning the gap. The CDR3, as DNA: TGCGCCAGCAGCTCCGGCGACACGGGGGCTAAACTGTTTTTT. Translating it yields CASSSGDTGAKLFF.

The rearrangement uses TRBV7-9 and TRBJ2-1, with 9 bases fitting TRBD1. The germline V gene encodes CDR1 SEHNR and CDR2 FQNEAQ (reference sequence). Losses at the gene ends were 2 bases for V and 2 bases for J; bases not matched to a gene: 7. The CDR3 loop spans 17 amino acids. In DNA form, the CDR3 reads TGTGCCAGCAGCTTATCCCTGGGACAGGGCACCTACAATGAGCAGTTCTTC. As protein: CASSLSLGQGTYNEQFF.

J is TRBJ2-2 and V is TRBV19; the D gene could be TRBD1 or TRBD2 (5 bases each). Germline V gene sequence: CDR1 LNHDA, CDR2 SQIVND (reference sequence). Deletions cut 5 bases from V and 8 bases from J, with 9 bases between. This CDR3 is 12 amino acids long. The CDR3 bases are TGTGCCAGTAGTGTGGGGGTGGGGGAGCTGTTTTTT. Translation: CASSVGVGELFF.

This clonotype is categorized as medium-sized. Being one base from a much bigger clone, this may be a read error. This chain links TRBV20-1 with TRBJ1-2, with D unclear. Between the trimmed V and J ends, which lost 0 bases and 4 bases, there was a span of 15 bases. The CDR3 spans 15 residues. Germline loops: CDR1 DFQATT, CDR2 SNEGSKA (reference sequence). The CDR3 DNA reads TGCAGTGCTAGAGAAGGCCTCAGTCCTACCTATGGCTACACCTTC. This sequence encodes CSAREGLSPTYGYTF.

This sequence joins TRBV13 and TRBJ2-7; D is undetermined. CDR1 and CDR2 (germline): PRHDT, FYEKMQ (reference sequence). The CDR3 spans 9 residues. V shed 7 bases and J shed 9 bases, with 7 bases lying between them. The CDR3 nucleotides are TGTGCCAGCATAAGTGGGCAGTACGTC. It yields the protein CASISGQYV.

This clonotype was seen many times. A read error may explain this, as a much larger clone is one base away. The CDR3 here is CASSHEDRGATDTQYF. The CDR3 bases are TGTGCCAGCAGTCACGAGGACAGAGGGGCCACAGATACGCAGTATTTT. This sequence joins TRBV6-4 and TRBJ2-3; D is possibly TRBD1 (6 bases). Germline assignment: CDR1 MRHNA and CDR2 SNTAGT. The CDR3 covers 16 residues. V lost 5 bases to trimming and J lost 2 bases, with 17 bases between them.

This clonotype has at least ten counts. This chain links TRBV7-3 with TRBJ2-1, with TRBD2 matching 7 bases. J lost 7 bases, V lost 2 bases, and 5 bases had no gene match. Germline values: CDR1 SGHTA, CDR2 FQGTGA. The length of the CDR3 is 14 residues. The CDR3 spells CASSLAGAINEQFF. CDR3 nucleotides: TGTGCCAGCAGCTTAGCGGGAGCAATTAATGAGCAGTTCTTC.

The chain couples TRBV7-3 to TRBJ1-1; D gene unclear. There are 12 residues in the CDR3. V shed 1 base and J shed 4 bases, with 4 bases lying between them. Germline CDR1 SGHTA, CDR2 FQGTGA. The CDR3 DNA reads TGTGCCAGCAGCTTAAATCCCACTGAAGCTTTCTTT. Translating gives CASSLNPTEAFF.

The chain's CDR3 is CASSRDGHRNTIYF. CDR3 sequence (DNA): TGTGCCAGCAGCCGGGACGGTCATCGAAACACCATATATTTT. J is TRBJ1-3 and V is TRBV28, with D possibly TRBD1 on 5 matching bases. CDR3 length: 14 residues. Trimming removed 6 bases at V and 5 bases at J, with 14 bases between. Germline V gene sequence: CDR1 MDHEN, CDR2 SYDVKM.

In the case of this clonotype: Relative to the germline gene, one junction end is altered; a read error may explain this. This chain connects TRBV11-2 to TRBJ2-7; 7 bases map to TRBD2. The CDR3 consists of 15 residues. The germline gives CDR1 SGHAT, CDR2 FQNNGV. The CDR3 spells CASSLSGTSGNEQYF. The CDR3 nucleotides are TGTGCCAGCAGCCTGTCCGGGACGAGCGGGAACGAGCAGTACTTT.

The rearrangement joins TRBV2 to TRBJ2-7; 12 bases line up with TRBD2. The ends lost 4 bases at V and 5 bases at J; junction bases unmatched: 0. Germline V gene data show CDR1 as SNHLY and CDR2 as FYNNEI. The CDR3 totals 13 residues. The CDR3 is CASSGTSGNEQYF. The CDR3 bases are TGTGCCAGCAGTGGGACTAGCGGGAACGAGCAGTACTTC.

The chain has TRBV10-3 and TRBJ2-5; D possibly corresponds to TRBD1 (5 bases). The CDR3 is 18 residues long. V lost 3 bases and J lost 2, with 22 bases in between. Germline loops: CDR1 ENHRY, CDR2 SYGVKD. The CDR3 DNA sequence: TGTGCCATCAGTGATTTGCTTAGTTCCGGACACGCACAAGAGACCCAGTACTTC. Its translation is CAISDLLSSGHAQETQYF.

This rearrangement joins TRBV6-2 or TRBV6-3 to TRBJ2-7, with a weak D call TRBD1 (6 bases). Germline lookup yields CDR1 MNHEY and CDR2 SVGEGT. The V end was cut by 6 bases, the J end by 2 bases, with 14 bases between. This CDR3 spans 14 amino acids. The CDR3: CASRLVTGPYEQYF. Here the CDR3 DNA reads TGTGCCAGCAGACTCGTGACAGGACCCTACGAGCAGTACTTC.

The genes are TRBV24-1 and TRBJ2-2; 11 positions match TRBD1. The CDR3 contains 16 residues. V trimming: 4 bases; J trimming: 5 bases; junction bases outside the gene matches: 5. Germline CDR1 reads KGHDR; CDR2 reads SFDVKD. CDR3 sequence: CATSDPGQGETGELFF. DNA of the CDR3: TGTGCCACCAGTGACCCGGGACAGGGGGAAACCGGGGAGCTGTTTTTT.